These 20 T cell receptor beta chains originate from one sample sequenced in a study of neurological immune-mediated disorders. Time point in this sample: longitudinal time-point 3. TCRdb passed the 5' RACE reads through MiXCR, listing each CDR3 protein once. Here the sample spans around 100,000 distinct CDR3 sequences, under 14% being singletons. Sequences were obtained from PBMCs. The receptors stem from a female donor with HTLV-1-associated myelopathy (HAM/TSP).

This clonotype appeared many times. The V gene is TRBV5-1, the J gene TRBJ2-2; tentative D call: TRBD1 (6 bases). V dropped 4 bases and J dropped 2 bases, with 9 bases sitting between them. The germline V gene encodes CDR1 SGHRS and CDR2 YFSETQ. The CDR3 length is 14 residues. The CDR3 region has the DNA TGCGCCAGCAGCCCACAGGGAAACACCGGGGAGCTGTTTTTT. This gives the protein CASSPQGNTGELFF.

Ten or more counts support this clonotype. The genes are TRBV5-1 and TRBJ1-2; 7 bases match TRBD1. Unmatched junction bases numbered 4, after V lost 1 base and J lost 7 bases. The CDR3 is made up of 13 amino acids. Germline-derived CDR1 and CDR2 are SGHRS and YFSETQ. CDR3 coding DNA: TGCGCCAGCAGCTTGACAGGGGAGGGTGGCTACACCTTC. This encodes CASSLTGEGGYTF.

This clonotype was found many times. CDR3: CASSPDSNNQPQHF. The CDR3 DNA follows: TGTGCCAGCAGCCCAGACAGTAACAATCAGCCCCAGCATTTT. This chain uses TRBV6-5 with TRBJ1-5, with D perhaps matching TRBD1 (5 bases). Looked up from germline, CDR1 is MNHEY and CDR2 is SVGAGI. This CDR3 spans 14 amino acids. V shed 6 bases and J shed 3 bases, with 12 bases lying between them.

This clonotype was recorded at least ten times. The V gene is TRBV5-1, the J gene TRBJ2-3; maybe TRBD2 (6 bases). V lost 1 base, J lost 1 base, and 10 bases lay in between. CDR1 is SGHRS, CDR2 YFSETQ, per germline. This CDR3 region has 15 residues. The CDR3 DNA is TGCGCCAGCAGCTTGCCCTCTAGCGGCACAGATACGCAGTATTTT. Residues: CASSLPSSGTDTQYF.

This clonotype has ten or more counts. The CDR3 loop reads CASSRLQDLAKNIQYF. Here the CDR3 DNA reads TGTGCCAGCAGCCGCCTCCAGGACTTAGCCAAAAACATTCAGTACTTC. This chain uses TRBV7-9 with TRBJ2-4, with D possibly matching TRBD2 (5 bases). Germline CDR1 is SEHNR and CDR2 is FQNEAQ (reference sequence). The V gene lost 5 bases and the J gene lost 0 bases, with 14 bases spanning the gap. The CDR3 runs 16 residues.

As for this clonotype: A much bigger clone sits one base away, suggesting this may be a read error. The chain uses TRBV3-1 and TRBJ2-7, with 10 bases lining up with TRBD2. The germline gives CDR1 LGHDT, CDR2 YNNKEL (reference sequence). V was pared by 5 bases and J by 6 bases, with 13 bases of the junction left unmatched. The length of the CDR3 is 16 residues. The CDR3 bases are TGTGCCAGCAGCAAAGGGGGACCTAGCGGGAGAAGCGAGCAGTACTTC. This encodes CASSKGGPSGRSEQYF.

In its sample, this clonotype was seen many times. V gene TRBV7-2 combines with J gene TRBJ2-1; 11 positions match TRBD2. The length of the CDR3 is 16 residues. Germline V gene sequence: CDR1 SGHTA, CDR2 FQGNSA. Unmatched junction bases numbered 11, after V lost 5 bases and J lost 8 bases. The CDR3 DNA reads TGTGCCAGCAGCCCGAGAGGTAGCGGGGGGGGATATGAGCAGTTCTTC. Amino acid sequence: CASSPRGSGGGYEQFF.

Ten or more counts support this clonotype. The V call is TRBV11-3, the J call TRBJ2-3, with 10 bases fitting TRBD2. The V gene end was trimmed by 1 base and the J gene end by 2 bases; junction bases not matched to a gene: 6. Germline-derived CDR1 and CDR2 are SGHNT and YENEEA. This CDR3 spans 17 amino acids. The CDR3 DNA follows: TGTGCCAGCAGCTTAGGACGGAGCGGGGGGGACACAGATACGCAGTATTTT. Its protein is CASSLGRSGGDTDTQYF.

This clonotype was detected only a few times. The rearrangement links TRBV11-3 to TRBJ2-3; D not certain. Germline loops: CDR1 SGHNT, CDR2 YENEEA. Trimming took 5 bases from V and 6 from J, leaving 9 bases between them. The CDR3 contains 12 residues. CDR3 sequence: CASSKRSDTQYF. The DNA for the CDR3 is TGTGCCAGCAGCAAAAGGTCCGATACGCAGTATTTT.

This clonotype has a count of ten or more. This chain uses TRBV7-2 with TRBJ1-1, with unresolved D. With 2 bases removed from V and 3 bases from J, the gap between germline ends came to 7 bases. CDR1 and CDR2 (germline): SGHTA, FQGNSA. This CDR3 has 13 amino acids. This chain's CDR3 is CASSLMVDTEAFF. The CDR3 DNA reads TGTGCCAGCAGCTTAATGGTGGACACTGAAGCTTTCTTT.

This clonotype was counted ten times or more. This chain links TRBV7-9 with TRBJ2-2; possible D gene TRBD1, 7 bases. Between the trimmed V and J ends, which lost 3 bases and 1 base, there was a span of 12 bases. The CDR3 consists of 16 residues. The germline V gene has CDR1 SEHNR and CDR2 FQNEAQ (reference sequence). CDR3 region: CASSFAGQLNTGELFF. The CDR3 DNA reads TGTGCCAGCAGCTTCGCGGGACAGTTGAACACCGGGGAGCTGTTTTTT.

This clonotype was detected many times. The chain employs TRBV5-1 and TRBJ2-7, with TRBD1 matching 7 bases. V trimming: 4 bases; J trimming: 3 bases; junction bases outside the gene matches: 7. Germline V lookup: CDR1 SGHRS, CDR2 YFSETQ. The CDR3 has 14 amino acids. CDR3 sequence reads: CASSVAGGIYEQYF. The CDR3 nucleotides read TGCGCCAGCAGCGTGGCAGGGGGAATCTACGAGCAGTACTTC.

In the case of this clonotype: A read error may be the cause here, since a much bigger clone is one base away. V is TRBV20-1 and J is TRBJ2-2; the D is unclear. The CDR3 loop spans 13 amino acids. Germline V CDR1 and CDR2: DFQATT, SNEGSKA (reference sequence). With 3 bases removed from V and 5 bases from J, the gap between germline ends came to 10 bases. CDR3 residues: CSASSTRTGELFF. The CDR3 DNA reads as TGCAGTGCTAGCTCCACAAGGACCGGGGAGCTGTTTTTT.

This clonotype was counted at least ten times. The CDR3 sequence is CASSPRGASYNEQFF. The CDR3 DNA sequence: TGTGCCAGCAGCCCTCGGGGGGCCTCCTACAATGAGCAGTTCTTC. The V and J genes are TRBV9 and TRBJ2-1; D possibly corresponds to TRBD2 (7 bases). Germline loops: CDR1 SGDLS, CDR2 YYNGEE. This CDR3 has 15 amino acids. Trimming shortened V by 4 bases and J by 0 bases, and 11 bases separated the two germline ends.

This clonotype was counted many times. The gene calls are TRBV7-2 and TRBJ2-5, with unresolved D. The CDR3 totals 13 residues. V was trimmed by 0 bases and J by 3 bases, leaving 5 bases between them. Germline assignment: CDR1 SGHTA and CDR2 FQGNSA. In DNA form, the CDR3 reads TGTGCCAGCAGCTTAGCGGGAAAAGAGACCCAGTACTTC. This encodes CASSLAGKETQYF.

The chain has TRBV19 and TRBJ2-4, with D hard to call. The CDR3 covers 16 residues. Germline V lookup: CDR1 LNHDA, CDR2 SQIVND (reference sequence). V was pared by 5 bases and J by 3 bases, with 17 bases between. For the CDR3, the DNA is TGTGCCAGTAGTTTCTGGGCCGACCACTTCAAAAACATTCAGTACTTC. Amino acids: CASSFWADHFKNIQYF.

This clonotype occurred a few times. Sequence at one end of the junction differs from germline and may be a read error. The chain recombines TRBV7-2 with TRBJ2-5; TRBD2 agrees at 7 bases. The V gene's germline CDR1 is SGHTA and CDR2 FQGNSA. This CDR3 comprises 16 residues. The CDR3 loop is CASSLATLAAQGTQYF. The CDR3 region has the DNA TGTGCCAGCAGCTTAGCAACCCTAGCGGCCCAAGGGACCCAGTACTTC.

At least ten counts were recorded for this clonotype. V usage is TRBV20-1 and J usage is TRBJ1-5; TRBD1 might be the D (6 bases). The CDR3 spans 14 residues. Per germline, CDR1 DFQATT and CDR2 SNEGSKA (reference sequence). V lost 5 bases and J lost 2, with 13 bases in between. The DNA of the CDR3 is TGCAGTGCTGAGGGGGGTTACGGCAATCAGCCCCAGCATTTT. Translating gives CSAEGGYGNQPQHF.

The sample holds many counts of this clonotype. The chain combines TRBV7-8 with TRBJ2-7; the match to TRBD2 covers 7 bases. In germline, CDR1 is SGHVS, CDR2 FQNEAQ. The length of the CDR3 is 17 residues. Germline trimming cut 3 bases from V and 3 bases from J; bases unmatched to any gene: 14. The chain's CDR3 is CASSLMGGGLGHYEQYF. Here the CDR3 DNA reads TGTGCCAGCAGCTTGATGGGCGGGGGTCTGGGGCACTACGAGCAGTACTTC.

Of note for this clonotype: A single base separates this from a much larger clone, so it may be a read error. The gene calls are TRBV20-1 and TRBJ1-2, with 7 bases matching TRBD1. Germline CDR1 reads DFQATT; CDR2 reads SNEGSKA (reference sequence). The CDR3 sequence is 11 residues long. With 6 bases clipped from V and 7 bases from J, the junction kept 5 bases outside the gene matches. This CDR3 reads CSATGVVGYTF. As DNA, the CDR3 is TGCAGTGCCACAGGGGTGGTTGGCTACACCTTC.